Below, 16 T cell receptor beta chains from the same sample are listed, as sequenced in a study of T cell changes during pregnancy in multiple sclerosis. The repertoire was sequenced with immunoSEQ multiplex PCR; TCRdb's copy has only in-frame clones and lacks some. The sample holds just under 65,000 clones, roughly 96% seen once. The sample in question was CD8+ T cells from peripheral blood mononuclear cells, obtained after pregnancy. Source of these receptors: a female donor with multiple sclerosis, enrolled in a pregnancy study.

CDR3 in DNA: TGTGCCAGCACCTCCCCCGGGACTAGCGGGATTAGCGAGCAGTTCTTC. Encoded protein: CASTSPGTSGISEQFF. This rearrangement joins TRBV27 to TRBJ2-1; TRBD2 matches at 13 bases. Germline lookup yields CDR1 MNHEY and CDR2 SMNVEV (reference sequence). This CDR3 contains 16 residues. The V segment lost 7 bases and the J segment 10 bases; nucleotides outside the gene matches: 13.

In the case of this clone: The junction shows a germline mismatch at one end, possibly a read error. This chain uses TRBV7-7 with TRBJ2-1; TRBD2 matches 8 bases. CDR1 is SSHAT, CDR2 FNYEAQ, per germline (reference sequence). CDR3 size: 15 residues. CDR3 region: CASSRSGSSHNEQFF. The CDR3 DNA is TGTGCTAGCAGCCGGAGCGGGAGTAGCCACAATGAGCAGTTCTTC.

The chain combines TRBV28 with TRBJ2-7, with 11 bases aligning to TRBD2. The V gene's germline CDR1 is MDHEN and CDR2 SYDVKM. The CDR3 consists of 16 residues. The V and J ends lost 5 bases and 1 base, in that order; junction bases with no gene match: 7. The CDR3 DNA reads as TGTGCCAGCAGTCCCCAAACTAGCGGGAGATCCTACGAGCAGTACTTC. It specifies CASSPQTSGRSYEQYF.

The chain combines TRBV7-9 with TRBJ1-1; 10 bases line up with TRBD1. The CDR3 is 17 amino acids. Germline loops: CDR1 SEHNR, CDR2 FQNEAQ (reference sequence). V dropped 5 bases and J dropped 2; count of bases not matched to a gene: 11. The CDR3 spells CASSDTRGTGANTEAFF. Written as DNA, the CDR3 is TGTGCCAGCAGCGATACTCGGGGGACAGGGGCAAACACTGAAGCTTTCTTT. Full variable domain (missing parts from reference TRBV7-9 and TRBJ1-1): DTGVSQNPRHKITKRGQNVTFRCDPISEHNRLYWYRQTLGQGPEFLTYFQNEAQLEKSRLLSDRFSAERPKGSFSTLEIQRTEQGDSAMYLCASSDTRGTGANTEAFFGQGTRLTVV.

This rearrangement joins TRBV28 to TRBJ2-7; a possible D gene is TRBD1 (6 bases). V was shortened by 3 bases and J by 3 bases, with 9 bases between the two germline ends. Per the germline V gene, CDR1 is MDHEN and CDR2 is SYDVKM. The CDR3 spans 13 residues. CDR3 sequence reads: CASSFPGDYEQYF. The CDR3 nucleotides read TGTGCCAGCAGTTTTCCAGGGGACTACGAGCAGTACTTC.

The CDR3: CASSEAGGTYEQYF. The DNA of the CDR3 is TGTGCCAGCAGTGAAGCAGGAGGAACCTACGAGCAGTACTTC. This chain connects TRBV6-1 to TRBJ2-7, with D tentatively TRBD2 (5 bases). The ends were cut back, 0 bases at V and 2 bases at J, with 8 bases in the middle. The germline V gene encodes CDR1 MNHNS and CDR2 SASEGT. The CDR3 length is 14 residues.

The V call is TRBV19, the J call TRBJ1-2; 7 nucleotides align to TRBD1. V gave up 6 bases and J gave up 2 bases; unmatched junction bases: 6. Germline CDR1 reads LNHDA; CDR2 reads SQIVND (reference sequence). The CDR3 loop spans 14 amino acids. DNA for the CDR3: TGTGCCAGTAGCGAAACACAGGGGAACTATGGCTACACCTTC. It is translated as CASSETQGNYGYTF.

This chain links TRBV4-3 with TRBJ1-6; unclear D gene. The CDR3 contains 15 residues. V lost 0 bases, J lost 7 bases, and 10 bases lay in between. Looked up from germline, CDR1 is LGHNA and CDR2 is YSLEER. CDR3 DNA sequence: TGCGCCAGCAGCCAAGATCGAGGGTTAAATTCACCCCTCCACTTT. Amino acid sequence: CASSQDRGLNSPLHF.

This chain links TRBV5-6 with TRBJ2-3; 10 positions agree with TRBD2. The CDR3 consists of 16 residues. The germline gives CDR1 SGHDT, CDR2 YYEEEE. V gave up 0 bases and J gave up 1 base; unmatched junction bases: 2. The CDR3 bases are TGTGCCAGCAGCTTGGGTGGACTAGCGGGCACAGATACGCAGTATTTT. It translates to CASSLGGLAGTDTQYF.

This chain links TRBV7-2 with TRBJ2-3, with D possibly TRBD2 on 6 matching bases. Trimming left V 4 bases short and J 4 bases short, with 15 bases between. This CDR3 has 15 amino acids. Germline V gene lookup returns CDR1 SGHTA and CDR2 FQGNSA. This CDR3 is CASSSIWGVSDTQYF. Here the CDR3 DNA reads TGTGCCAGCAGCTCAATCTGGGGGGTATCAGATACGCAGTATTTT.

The rearrangement links TRBV27 to TRBJ1-5, with D uncertain. The V end was cut by 2 bases, the J end by 3 bases, with 5 bases between. This CDR3 contains 13 residues. The germline CDR1 and CDR2 sequences are MNHEY and SMNVEV (reference sequence). The CDR3 region is CASSLGPNQPQHF. Here the CDR3 DNA reads TGTGCCAGCAGTTTAGGCCCCAATCAGCCCCAGCATTTT.

The chain combines TRBV28 with TRBJ1-1; the D gene is possibly TRBD1 (5 bases). Trimming took 8 bases from V and 4 from J, leaving 14 bases between them. The CDR3 has 13 residues. Germline V gene sequence: CDR1 MDHEN, CDR2 SYDVKM. The CDR3 coding sequence is TGTGCCAGCCGGCTAGGGGAGGGCACTGAAGCTTTCTTT. Translated: CASRLGEGTEAFF. The whole variable domain, remainder taken from reference TRBV28 and TRBJ1-1, is DVKVTQSSRYLVKRTGEKVFLECVQDMDHENMFWYRQDPGLGLRLIYFSYDVKMKEKGDIPEGYSVSREKKERFSLILESASTNQTSMYLCASRLGEGTEAFFGQGTRLTVV.

V is TRBV5-4 and J is TRBJ2-7; a possible D gene is TRBD1 (5 bases). Deletions cut 0 bases from V and 6 bases from J, with 7 bases between. The CDR3 is 12 residues long. Germline CDR1 is SGHNT and CDR2 is YYREEE (reference sequence). CDR3 amino acids: CASSLVGVEQYF. The CDR3 region has the DNA TGTGCCAGCAGCTTGGTAGGGGTCGAGCAGTACTTC.

This clone was detected once. The chain uses TRBV5-6 and TRBJ2-1; TRBD2 might be the D (6 bases). Germline loops: CDR1 SGHDT, CDR2 YYEEEE. The CDR3 contains 11 residues. V lost 4 bases and J lost 9, with 8 bases in between. The CDR3 protein is CASSVAVEQFF. The CDR3 DNA sequence: TGTGCCAGCAGCGTAGCGGTTGAGCAGTTCTTC.

The chain has TRBV29-1 and TRBJ2-7; possibly TRBD2 for D (6 bases). This CDR3 contains 14 residues. Trimming took off 6 bases at V and 0 bases at J, with 15 bases between the two ends. Germline CDR1 reads SQVTM; CDR2 reads ANQGSEA. DNA of the CDR3: TGCAGCGTGTACAGCGGGTCTAGCTCCTACGAGCAGTACTTC. Protein sequence: CSVYSGSSSYEQYF.

The rearrangement uses TRBV28 and TRBJ2-7, with 7 nucleotides matching TRBD1. The CDR3 consists of 14 residues. In germline, CDR1 is MDHEN, CDR2 SYDVKM. V shed 6 bases and J 0 bases; nucleotides not matched to a gene: 5. CDR3 region: CASSRQGTSYEQYF. The CDR3 coding sequence is TGTGCCAGCAGCCGACAGGGAACCTCCTACGAGCAGTACTTC.